The 10 T cell receptor beta chains listed next were all sequenced from one sample in a study of Graves' ophthalmopathy and Graves' hyperthyroidism. The sequenced template was RNA, covering the TCR beta CDR3 region. The workflow started with a first-round RT-PCR run with HTBI primers and then moved on to a second-round multiplex PCR. TCRdb used MiXCR to reprocess the multiplex PCR reads, holding one entry per CDR3 protein. The data show around 400,000 distinct CDR3 sequences, about 21% seen once. Sequencing used peripheral blood. These receptors came from a woman under 30 with stable Graves' hyperthyroidism.

The chain is built from TRBV6-5 and TRBJ2-5, with a weak D call TRBD2 (5 bases). The CDR3 sequence is 15 residues long. The V end was cut by 2 bases, the J end by 2 bases, with 12 bases between. Germline V CDR1 and CDR2: MNHEY, SVGAGI. The CDR3 is CASSYKGVGQETQYF. CDR3 nucleotide sequence: TGTGCCAGCAGTTACAAGGGAGTGGGGCAAGAGACCCAGTACTTC.

There are many counts of this clonotype. The chain is built from TRBV2 and TRBJ2-1, with 12 positions matching TRBD1. Germline values: CDR1 SNHLY, CDR2 FYNNEI. The junction had 17 bases not matched to a gene; V was cut back by 9 bases and J by 8 bases. The CDR3 consists of 17 residues. The CDR3 region is CASLRRRGTGGLDEQFF. The CDR3 DNA sequence: TGTGCCAGTCTCCGCCGTCGAGGGACAGGGGGCTTGGATGAGCAGTTCTTC.

The table lists this clonotype with many counts. The chain couples TRBV12-3 or TRBV12-4 to TRBJ2-5; TRBD1 aligns across 8 bases. The J segment lost 4 bases and the V segment lost 4 bases, leaving 5 bases of the junction unmatched. This CDR3 has 14 residues. CDR3 region: CASSSQGAGETQYF. The CDR3, as DNA: TGTGCCAGCAGTTCTCAGGGGGCAGGAGAGACCCAGTACTTC.

This clonotype was observed at least ten times. The chain couples TRBV29-1 to TRBJ2-7, with D unresolved. The germline V gene encodes CDR1 SQVTM and CDR2 ANQGSEA. V gave up 5 bases and J gave up 2 bases, with 7 bases separating them. This CDR3 is built from 11 residues. The CDR3 is CSVKTAYEQYF. As DNA, the CDR3 is TGCAGCGTTAAAACAGCCTACGAGCAGTACTTC.

This clonotype was seen repeatedly, ten times or more. V and J are TRBV12-3 or TRBV12-4 and TRBJ1-1, with D perhaps TRBD1 (6 bases). V was cut by 3 bases and J by 0 bases, with 14 bases left in between. This CDR3 is 16 amino acids long. The CDR3 nucleotides read TGTGCCAGCAGTTTTCCACGGACAGCCATGAACACTGAAGCTTTCTTT. This codes for CASSFPRTAMNTEAFF.

At least ten counts were recorded for this clonotype. The V gene is TRBV12-3 or TRBV12-4, the J gene TRBJ1-5, with 8 nucleotides matching TRBD1. V trimming: 6 bases; J trimming: 1 base; junction bases outside the gene matches: 5. CDR3 size: 15 residues. The CDR3 is CASRKTGASNQPQHF. Here the CDR3 DNA reads TGTGCCAGCAGAAAGACAGGGGCCAGCAATCAGCCCCAGCATTTT.

The sample holds many counts of this clonotype. The rearrangement uses TRBV20-1 and TRBJ1-1, with a tentative D call TRBD1 (5 bases). The CDR3 runs to 11 residues. The germline V gene encodes CDR1 DFQATT and CDR2 SNEGSKA (reference sequence). Trimming left V 6 bases short and J 10 bases short, with 15 bases between. The CDR3 sequence is CSAQGRGGAFF. The CDR3 nucleotides read TGCAGTGCCCAGGGCCGGGGGGGAGCTTTCTTT.

Only a few counts were recorded for this clonotype. V and J are TRBV6-1 and TRBJ2-2, with a weak D call TRBD2 (5 bases). Trimming pared 11 bases from V and 1 base from J, leaving 14 bases between. The CDR3 totals 14 residues. Germline CDR1 and CDR2: MNHNS and SASEGT. Written as DNA, the CDR3 is TGTGCCGGGGAACTAGACCTGAACACCGGGGAGCTGTTTTTT. It translates to CAGELDLNTGELFF.

In this sample, this clonotype turned up many times. A much larger clone differs from this one at a single base, so this may be a read error. This chain uses TRBV28 with TRBJ1-1; D not certain. Trimming stripped 3 bases from V and 4 bases from J, with 21 bases between. This CDR3 contains 17 residues. Looked up from germline, CDR1 is MDHEN and CDR2 is SYDVKM. CDR3 bases: TGTGCCAGCAGTTTCGCGGGCCTCGCCATAATGAGCACTGAAGCTTTCTTT. It is translated as CASSFAGLAIMSTEAFF.

This clonotype showed up many times. This chain joins TRBV28 and TRBJ2-7, with 10 bases that match TRBD1. Germline trimming cut 6 bases from V and 3 bases from J; bases unmatched to any gene: 17. The CDR3 is made up of 18 amino acids. From germline, CDR1 is MDHEN and CDR2 SYDVKM. CDR3 in amino acids: CASRPLRDRGFTIYEQYF. CDR3 DNA: TGTGCCAGCAGACCCCTACGGGACAGGGGATTCACAATCTACGAGCAGTACTTC.